This T cell receptor (beta chain) was observed in a study of T cells in Graves' hyperthyroidism and ophthalmopathy. This CDR3 is built from 14 residues. Germline CDR1 SQVTM, CDR2 ANQGSEA. RNA transcripts provided the source from which TCR beta CDR3 regions were amplified. With the HTBI primer set, the TCR CDR3 went through a first round of RT-PCR. A single record per CDR3 protein comes from TCRdb applying MiXCR to the multiplex PCR reads. The data hold approximately 640,000 distinct CDR3 sequences, with roughly 16% observed a single time. Hyperthyroidism was newly diagnosed in patients aged 18 to 65 (duration under 2 months). Uncontrolled infection, other autoimmune disease, pregnancy and lactation each barred patients from inclusion. The authors obtained PBMCs from 9 to 10 ml of fresh peripheral blood. General study points: Also found in blood were most expanded thyroid clonotypes above 0.001.

In the case of this clonotype: Its antigen is unidentified. Since a much larger clone is just one base distant, this may be a read error.

This rearrangement joins TRBV29-1 to TRBJ2-3; D not resolved. The sample taken for sequencing was blood. The sequence was collected from a woman younger than 45 with Graves' hyperthyroidism. DNA for the CDR3: TGCGGCGTTGAAGCGAGAATTCGGACAGATACGCAGTATTTT. Translated: CGVEARIRTDTQYF.